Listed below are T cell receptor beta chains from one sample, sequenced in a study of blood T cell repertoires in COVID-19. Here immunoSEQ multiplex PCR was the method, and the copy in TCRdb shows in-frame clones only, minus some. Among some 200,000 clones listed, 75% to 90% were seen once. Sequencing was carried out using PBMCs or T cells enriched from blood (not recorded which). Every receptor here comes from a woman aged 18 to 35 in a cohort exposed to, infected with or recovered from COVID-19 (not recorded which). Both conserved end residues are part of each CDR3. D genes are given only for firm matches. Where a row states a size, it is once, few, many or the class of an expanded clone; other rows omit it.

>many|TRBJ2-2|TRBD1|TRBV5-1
TGCGCCAGCAGCTTGGCCGGGACAGGGAACACCGGGGAGCTGTTTTTT
CASSLAGTGNTGELFF
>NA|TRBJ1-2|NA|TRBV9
TGTGCCAGCAGCGTAGACTTATCAGACAGCTATGGCTACACCTTC
CASSVDLSDSYGYTF
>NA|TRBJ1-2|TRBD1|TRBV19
TGTGCCACCGGGACAGGGGTGGGTGGCTACACCTTC
CATGTGVGGYTF
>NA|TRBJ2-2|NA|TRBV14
TGTGCCAGCAGCCTCACAGCTAACACCGGGGAGCTGTTTTTT
CASSLTANTGELFF
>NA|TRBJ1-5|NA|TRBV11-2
TGTGCCAGCAGCACAGGGTCAAATCGCAATCAGCCCCAGCATTTT
CASSTGSNRNQPQHF
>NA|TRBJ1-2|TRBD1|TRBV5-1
TGCGCCAGCAGCGCCCCGGGACAGAACTATGGCTACACCTTC
CASSAPGQNYGYTF
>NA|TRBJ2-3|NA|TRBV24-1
TGTGCCACCAGTGATTCGGGGGTTAGTACAGATACGCAGTATTTT
CATSDSGVSTDTQYF
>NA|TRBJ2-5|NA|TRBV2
TGTGCCAGCAGCTTTAGCGGAGAGACCCAGTACTTC
CASSFSGETQYF
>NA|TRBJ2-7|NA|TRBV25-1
TGTGCCAGCAGCCCTTGGCAGACCTACGAGCAGTACTTC
CASSPWQTYEQYF
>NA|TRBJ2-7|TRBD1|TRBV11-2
TGTGCCAGCAGCCCAGGACAGGGTTACGAGCAGTACTTC
CASSPGQGYEQYF
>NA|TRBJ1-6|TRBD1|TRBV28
TGTGCCAGCAGTTTACAATCAGGGGGCTCACCCCTCCACTTT
CASSLQSGGSPLHF
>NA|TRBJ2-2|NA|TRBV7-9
TGTGCCAGCAGCTTACTGGAGGCCACCGGGGAGCTGTTTTTT
CASSLLEATGELFF
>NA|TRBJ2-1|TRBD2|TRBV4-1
TGCGCCAGCAGCCAAGCCGGACTAGCGACCAATGAGCAGTTCTTC
CASSQAGLATNEQFF
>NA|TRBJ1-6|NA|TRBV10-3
TGTGCCATCAGCCTCGGGAGCCAGAATTCACCCCTCCACTTT
CAISLGSQNSPLHF
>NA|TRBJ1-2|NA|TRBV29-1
TGCAGCGTTGGAGAGAGTGAGGGTAGCTATGGCTACACCTTC
CSVGESEGSYGYTF
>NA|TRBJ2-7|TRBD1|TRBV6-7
TGTGCCAGCAGTTACCAGCGGGGACAGGGGTCGATTCGGTCCTACGAGCAGTACTTC
CASSYQRGQGSIRSYEQYF
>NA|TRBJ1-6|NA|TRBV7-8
TGTGCCAGCAGCTTAGACGGTAATTCACCCCTCCACTTT
CASSLDGNSPLHF
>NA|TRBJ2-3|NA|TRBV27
TGTGCCAGCAGTTTATCGTCCCTTGGGCGCACAGATACGCAGTATTTT
CASSLSSLGRTDTQYF